This T cell receptor beta chain emerged from a study of Graves' ophthalmopathy and Graves' hyperthyroidism. The study excluded patients with other autoimmune diseases, uncontrolled infections, pregnancy or lactation. As the template, RNA transcripts were used to amplify TCR beta CDR3 regions. Second-round multiplex PCR came after first-round RT-PCR with HTBI primers. TCRdb recomputed calls from the multiplex PCR reads with MiXCR, one row per CDR3 protein. The sample includes 200,000 to 250,000 distinct CDR3 sequences, roughly a fifth of them seen just once. The CDR3 spans 15 residues. Trimming left V 4 bases short and J 11 bases short, with 24 bases between. Per germline, CDR1 SGHRS and CDR2 YFSETQ. This clonotype has ten or more counts.

Sequenced: peripheral blood. The chain recombines TRBV5-1 with TRBJ1-1; tentatively, D is TRBD1 (5 bases). The sequence derives from a woman in her forties or fifties with Graves' ophthalmopathy. As DNA, the CDR3 is TGCGCCAGCAGCCCAATACAAGAGGGGTCTTACAATGCTTTCTTT. Amino acids: CASSPIQEGSYNAFF. Combining the CDR3 with reference TRBV5-1 and TRBJ1-1 gives the whole variable domain KAGVTQTPRYLIKTRGQQVTLSCSPISGHRSVSWYQQTPGQGLQFLFEYFSETQRNKGNFPGRFSGRQFSNSRSEMNVSTLELGDSALYLCASSPIQEGSYNAFFGQGTRLTVV.